Below are 25 T cell receptor beta chains sequenced from a single sample in a study of blood T cell repertoires in COVID-19. Clones were sequenced by immunoSEQ multiplex PCR, and TCRdb holds only the in-frame ones, with some missing. The sample records about 160,000 clones, approximately 92% being singletons. Sequencing was performed on peripheral blood. The receptors here all came from a woman in her 50s with acute or convalescent COVID-19.

This rearrangement joins TRBV11-2 to TRBJ1-5; D not certain. CDR1 and CDR2 (germline): SGHAT, FQNNGV. V lost 1 base to trimming and J lost 6 bases, with 10 bases between them. The CDR3 totals 14 residues. The DNA for the CDR3 is TGTGCCAGCAGCTTAGCGGTCTCGGGTCAGCCCCAGCATTTT. Translation: CASSLAVSGQPQHF.

The rearrangement joins TRBV28 to TRBJ2-7; D perhaps matches TRBD2 (5 bases). V was trimmed by 8 bases and J by 3 bases, leaving 14 bases between them. The length of the CDR3 is 13 residues. The V gene's germline CDR1 is MDHEN and CDR2 SYDVKM. The CDR3 protein is CASSWSSGYEQYF. In nucleotides, the CDR3 is TGTGCCAGCTCATGGTCCAGCGGCTACGAGCAGTACTTC.

The chain combines TRBV28 with TRBJ2-7; D is unclear. The CDR3 is 13 residues long. Germline values: CDR1 MDHEN, CDR2 SYDVKM. Trimming took 2 bases from V and 2 from J, leaving 7 bases between them. Here the CDR3 reads CASSLTETYEQYF. The CDR3 bases are TGTGCCAGCAGTTTAACTGAAACCTACGAGCAGTACTTC. The full variable domain, its missing parts supplied by reference TRBV28 and TRBJ2-7, is DVKVTQSSRYLVKRTGEKVFLECVQDMDHENMFWYRQDPGLGLRLIYFSYDVKMKEKGDIPEGYSVSREKKERFSLILESASTNQTSMYLCASSLTETYEQYFGPGTRLTVT.

V usage is TRBV27 and J usage is TRBJ2-7, with a weak D call TRBD1 (5 bases). V was shortened by 0 bases and J by 6 bases, with 9 bases between the two germline ends. The CDR3 is 13 residues long. Germline CDR1 and CDR2: MNHEY and SMNVEV (reference sequence). Here the CDR3 reads CASSLSGQTEQYF. The DNA for the CDR3 is TGTGCCAGCAGTTTATCCGGACAAACCGAGCAGTACTTC.

This clone occurred a few times. The genes are TRBV5-6 and TRBJ1-2; the match to TRBD1 covers 8 bases. There are 15 residues in the CDR3. V trimming: 6 bases; J trimming: 8 bases; junction bases outside the gene matches: 15. From germline, CDR1 is SGHDT and CDR2 YYEEEE. The CDR3 protein is CASTPIRGRVGGYTF. For the CDR3, the DNA is TGTGCCAGCACCCCAATCAGGGGGCGCGTCGGCGGCTACACCTTC.

The V call is TRBV7-2, the J call TRBJ1-5, with D unresolved. Germline V gene sequence: CDR1 SGHTA, CDR2 FQGNSA. Trimming left V 5 bases short and J 6 bases short, with 11 bases between. This CDR3 has 13 amino acids. Written as DNA, the CDR3 is TGTGCCAGCAGCCCCCGTTTCGGTCAGCCCCAGCATTTT. Encoded protein: CASSPRFGQPQHF.

V gene TRBV3-1 (or the pseudogene TRBV3-2) combines with J gene TRBJ2-3, with 12 bases aligning to TRBD2. The CDR3 has 16 residues. Germline CDR1 LGHDT, CDR2 YNNKEL (reference sequence). V lost 3 bases, J lost 10 bases, and 11 bases stayed unmatched. The CDR3 sequence is CASSHPSGGAFIPQYF. The CDR3, as DNA: TGTGCCAGCAGCCACCCTAGCGGGGGGGCTTTCATCCCGCAGTATTTT.

This clone showed up just once. The V gene is TRBV5-6, the J gene TRBJ1-2; no firm D call. This CDR3 comprises 14 residues. V was shortened by 1 base and J by 8 bases, with 15 bases between the two germline ends. Germline V gene sequence: CDR1 SGHDT, CDR2 YYEEEE. The CDR3, as DNA: TGTGCCAGCAGCTTGTCCACAACCGGGAGAGGCTACACCTTC. Translating gives CASSLSTTGRGYTF. Using reference TRBV5-6 and TRBJ1-2 for the parts outside the CDR3, the full variable domain is DAGVTQSPTHLIKTRGQQVTLRCSPKSGHDTVSWYQQALGQGPQFIFQYYEEEERQRGNFPDRFSGHQFPNYSSELNVNALLLGDSALYLCASSLSTTGRGYTFGSGTRLTVV.

The rearrangement links TRBV14 to TRBJ1-4, with TRBD1 as a possible D gene (6 bases). CDR3 length equals 15 residues. In germline, CDR1 is SGHDN, CDR2 FVKESK. Between the trimmed V and J ends, which lost 0 bases and 5 bases, there was a span of 10 bases. CDR3 in DNA: TGTGCCAGCAGCCAAGAGGGGACAATAAATGAAAAACTGTTTTTT. This sequence encodes CASSQEGTINEKLFF.

This chain joins TRBV6-5 and TRBJ2-7; maybe TRBD1 (6 bases). This CDR3 contains 13 residues. The germline CDR1 and CDR2 sequences are MNHEY and SVGAGI. The germline V and J ends were trimmed by 7 bases and 0 bases, with 10 bases remaining between them. The CDR3 sequence is CASIGDNSYEQYF. The DNA for the CDR3 is TGTGCCAGCATAGGGGACAACTCCTACGAGCAGTACTTC.

The chain has TRBV4-1 and TRBJ2-7; the D is unclear. Per the germline V gene, CDR1 is MGHRA and CDR2 is YSYEKL. The CDR3 has 15 residues. V lost 4 bases to trimming and J lost 2 bases, with 15 bases between them. This chain's CDR3 is CASSLEEGGTYEQYF. DNA for the CDR3: TGCGCCAGCAGCCTCGAAGAAGGCGGAACCTACGAGCAGTACTTC.

This clone was picked up one time. The chain joins TRBV2 to TRBJ2-3, with D unclear. Deletions cut 5 bases from V and 4 bases from J, with 10 bases between. Germline CDR1 reads SNHLY; CDR2 reads FYNNEI. The CDR3 sequence is 13 residues long. The CDR3 protein is CASSSERPDTQYF. CDR3 nucleotide sequence: TGTGCCAGCAGTAGTGAGCGCCCAGATACGCAGTATTTT.

The genes are TRBV7-9 and TRBJ1-1; unclear D gene. Germline CDR1 and CDR2: SEHNR and FQNEAQ (reference sequence). Deletions cut 5 bases from V and 11 bases from J, with 15 bases between. CDR3 size: 12 residues. This chain's CDR3 is CASSLFPHMAFF. The CDR3, as DNA: TGTGCCAGCAGCCTCTTTCCCCACATGGCTTTCTTT.

The rearrangement joins TRBV28 to TRBJ1-4; no reliable D call. V was cut by 3 bases and J by 0 bases, with 8 bases left in between. This CDR3 has 15 residues. Germline V gene sequence: CDR1 MDHEN, CDR2 SYDVKM. CDR3 in amino acids: CASSFKPATNEKLFF. CDR3 nucleotide sequence: TGTGCCAGCAGTTTTAAGCCTGCAACTAATGAAAAACTGTTTTTT.

The CDR3 is CASSYHADNYEQYF. The CDR3 DNA is TGTGCCAGCAGTTACCACGCAGATAACTACGAGCAGTACTTC. This chain connects TRBV6-6 to TRBJ2-7; D unclear. The germline V gene has CDR1 MNHNY and CDR2 SVGAGI (reference sequence). The V gene lost 2 bases and the J gene lost 3 bases, with 11 bases spanning the gap. The CDR3 loop spans 14 amino acids.

This rearrangement joins TRBV7-9 to TRBJ1-2, with D possibly matching TRBD1 (5 bases). The CDR3 has 14 amino acids. CDR1 and CDR2 from the germline V gene are SEHNR and FQNEAQ (reference sequence). Trimming shortened V by 1 base and J by 5 bases, and 11 bases separated the two germline ends. This chain's CDR3 is CASSLDAGWYGYTF. In DNA form, the CDR3 reads TGTGCCAGCAGCTTAGATGCAGGGTGGTATGGCTACACCTTC.

The CDR3 sequence: CASSYSRGGLNEKLFF. For the CDR3, the DNA is TGTGCCAGCAGTTACTCAAGGGGAGGGCTTAATGAAAAACTGTTTTTT. V gene TRBV6-5 combines with J gene TRBJ1-4; weak D call: TRBD1 (5 bases). V lost 0 bases to trimming and J lost 4 bases, with 12 bases between them. Germline V lookup: CDR1 MNHEY, CDR2 SVGAGI. This CDR3 contains 16 residues.

The chain carries TRBV7-2 and TRBJ2-3, with D perhaps matching TRBD2 (5 bases). The CDR3 has 15 residues. With 3 bases removed from V and 8 bases from J, the gap between germline ends came to 18 bases. Germline values: CDR1 SGHTA, CDR2 FQGNSA. CDR3 sequence reads: CASSLEPSVAGTQYF. CDR3 in DNA: TGTGCCAGCAGCTTGGAGCCCTCCGTGGCGGGTACGCAGTATTTT.

As DNA, the CDR3 is TGTGCCTGGAGTGGGACAGGGGATGGCTACACCTTC. It codes for CAWSGTGDGYTF. The rearrangement joins TRBV30 to TRBJ1-2; TRBD1 matches 9 bases. Germline V gene lookup returns CDR1 GTSNPN and CDR2 SVGIG (reference sequence). V shed 1 base and J 6 bases; nucleotides not matched to a gene: 0. The CDR3 runs 12 residues.

The rearrangement joins TRBV9 to TRBJ2-1; D possibly corresponds to TRBD1 (6 bases). In germline, CDR1 is SGDLS, CDR2 YYNGEE. V lost 3 bases and J lost 5, with 15 bases in between. CDR3 size: 15 residues. CDR3 sequence reads: CASSDIRTVNNEQFF. Here the CDR3 DNA reads TGTGCCAGCAGCGACATTAGGACAGTCAACAATGAGCAGTTCTTC.

CDR3 in DNA: TGTGCCAGCAGCCCACAGGGGAAGATCGGTTCACCCCTCCACTTT. Translating it yields CASSPQGKIGSPLHF. This rearrangement joins TRBV27 to TRBJ1-6, with TRBD1 matching over 7 bases. The trim removed 6 bases at V and 9 bases at J, leaving 11 bases unmatched. Germline CDR1 and CDR2: MNHEY and SMNVEV (reference sequence). The CDR3 is made up of 15 amino acids.

The V and J genes are TRBV29-1 and TRBJ2-2, with 8 bases that match TRBD1. The CDR3 runs 15 residues. The germline gives CDR1 SQVTM, CDR2 ANQGSEA. Trimming took 6 bases from V and 1 from J; bases not matched to a gene: 7. In DNA form, the CDR3 reads TGCAGCGTCAGGACCGGGACAGGGAACACCGGGGAGCTGTTTTTT. Translation: CSVRTGTGNTGELFF.

The V call is TRBV5-4, the J call TRBJ1-4, with D possibly TRBD1 on 6 matching bases. CDR3 length equals 12 residues. Germline V gene data show CDR1 as SGHNT and CDR2 as YYREEE (reference sequence). The ends were cut back, 4 bases at V and 7 bases at J, with 8 bases in the middle. CDR3 residues: CASSLDSEKLFF. The DNA of the CDR3 is TGTGCCAGCAGCCTGGACAGTGAAAAACTGTTTTTT.

V gene TRBV6-5 combines with J gene TRBJ1-5, with D perhaps matching TRBD1 (6 bases). The CDR3 runs 13 residues. From germline, CDR1 is MNHEY and CDR2 SVGAGI. Deletions cut 6 bases from V and 4 bases from J, with 10 bases between. CDR3 sequence reads: CASSTGINQPQHF. CDR3 nucleotides: TGTGCCAGCAGCACAGGGATAAATCAGCCCCAGCATTTT.

This chain uses TRBV25-1 with TRBJ2-5; a possible D gene is TRBD2 (5 bases). The V and J ends lost 0 bases and 5 bases respectively, with 10 bases between them. Germline-derived CDR1 and CDR2 are MGHDK and SYGVNS. The CDR3 totals 14 residues. DNA for the CDR3: TGTGCCAGCAGTGAATATCGGGGTAGGGAGACCCAGTACTTC. Encoded protein: CASSEYRGRETQYF.